A single sample gave rise to the 26 T cell receptor beta chains below, sequenced in a study of cytotoxic CD8 clonotypes in ibrutinib-treated CLL. The repertoire was sequenced with immunoSEQ multiplex PCR; TCRdb's copy has only in-frame clones and lacks some. The sample holds around 130,000 clones; around 84% are singletons and the top ten take roughly 3.5%. Specimen: PBMCs, collected after 24 months of ibrutinib treatment. The source is a human donor with chronic lymphocytic leukemia.

The gene calls are TRBV5-6 and TRBJ2-7; TRBD2 agrees at 8 bases. The CDR3 spans 15 residues. V gave up 4 bases and J gave up 4 bases; unmatched junction bases: 10. Per the germline V gene, CDR1 is SGHDT and CDR2 is YYEEEE. Here the CDR3 reads CASSRRGGLGYEQYF. DNA of the CDR3: TGTGCCAGCAGCCGACGCGGGGGGCTGGGTTACGAGCAGTACTTC.

The CDR3 is CASSVVGGGDTGELFF. In DNA form, the CDR3 reads TGTGCCAGCAGCGTAGTTGGCGGGGGAGACACCGGGGAGCTGTTTTTT. V is TRBV9 and J is TRBJ2-2; 7 nucleotides align to TRBD2. The CDR3 extends over 16 amino acids. The V and J ends lost 0 bases and 3 bases, in that order; junction bases with no gene match: 5. The germline gives CDR1 SGDLS, CDR2 YYNGEE.

The chain links TRBV2 to TRBJ2-7, with a possible D match to TRBD2 (7 bases). The CDR3 is 16 amino acids. Trimming took off 6 bases at V and 0 bases at J, with 18 bases between the two ends. Germline CDR1 SNHLY, CDR2 FYNNEI. The CDR3 nucleotides are TGTGCCAGCAGCTTAGGGGGGGCAGGCTTCTCCTACGAGCAGTACTTC. Translation: CASSLGGAGFSYEQYF.

The J gene is TRBJ2-7, the V gene TRBV9; D assignment may be TRBD1 or TRBD2 (6 bases each). Germline CDR1 reads SGDLS; CDR2 reads YYNGEE. V was trimmed by 2 bases and J by 1 base, leaving 13 bases between them. The CDR3 runs 15 residues. CDR3 in amino acids: CASSVSGGESYEQYF. For the CDR3, the DNA is TGTGCCAGCAGCGTCTCCGGGGGCGAGTCCTACGAGCAGTACTTC.

The rearrangement joins TRBV25-1 to TRBJ1-2, with D possibly being TRBD1 (5 bases). Germline CDR1 is MGHDK and CDR2 is SYGVNS. Trimming took off 4 bases at V and 8 bases at J, with 14 bases between the two ends. The CDR3 is 13 amino acids. The CDR3 is CASSGGSPGGYTF. As DNA, the CDR3 is TGTGCCAGCAGTGGGGGGTCCCCTGGGGGCTACACCTTC.

This chain joins TRBV2 and TRBJ2-3, with TRBD1 matching 8 bases. V trimming: 6 bases; J trimming: 2 bases; junction bases outside the gene matches: 4. Germline CDR1 reads SNHLY; CDR2 reads FYNNEI. The CDR3 consists of 14 residues. For the CDR3, the DNA is TGTGCCAGCAGGGACAGGGCCTACACAGATACGCAGTATTTT. It yields the protein CASRDRAYTDTQYF. The entire variable domain, with the rest obtained from reference TRBV2 and TRBJ2-3, is as follows: EPEVTQTPSHQVTQMGQEVILRCVPISNHLYFYWYRQILGQKVEFLVSFYNNEISEKSEIFDDQFSVERPDGSNFTLKIRSTKLEDSAMYFCASRDRAYTDTQYFGPGTRLTVL.

The chain links TRBV19 to TRBJ1-2; 9 nucleotides agree with TRBD1. V was pared by 4 bases and J by 3 bases, with 3 bases of the junction left unmatched. The CDR3 is made up of 14 amino acids. CDR1 and CDR2 (germline): LNHDA, SQIVND (reference sequence). The CDR3 DNA follows: TGTGCCAGTAGTAAAGACAGGGGGTACTATGGCTACACCTTC. This translates into CASSKDRGYYGYTF.

The rearrangement links TRBV19 to TRBJ2-5, with TRBD1 matching over 8 bases. J gave up 5 bases and V 6 bases, and 5 bases lay outside the gene matches. Per the germline V gene, CDR1 is LNHDA and CDR2 is SQIVND (reference sequence). This CDR3 is 13 amino acids long. CDR3 sequence reads: CASRTTGEETQYF. CDR3 nucleotide sequence: TGTGCCAGTAGGACGACAGGGGAGGAGACCCAGTACTTC.

The CDR3 bases are TGTGCCTGGAGTGTACTATTGGGGGACACTGAAGCTTTCTTT. It specifies CAWSVLLGDTEAFF. The J gene is TRBJ1-1, the V gene TRBV30; a possible D gene is TRBD1 (5 bases). The CDR3 loop spans 14 amino acids. CDR1 is GTSNPN, CDR2 SVGIG, per germline (reference sequence). The germline V and J ends were trimmed by 0 bases and 3 bases, with 11 bases remaining between them.

The chain uses TRBV18 and TRBJ2-1; D unclear. Between the trimmed V and J ends, which lost 6 bases and 0 bases, there was a span of 15 bases. In germline, CDR1 is KGHSH, CDR2 LQKENI. The CDR3 consists of 16 residues. The CDR3 DNA follows: TGTGCCAGCTCCCAAAACTCGCCGAGCTCCTACAATGAGCAGTTCTTC. Translation gives CASSQNSPSSYNEQFF.

The rearrangement uses TRBV5-5 and TRBJ1-2, with D possibly TRBD1 on 5 matching bases. Germline CDR1 SGHKS, CDR2 YYEKEE (reference sequence). The CDR3 runs to 13 residues. V lost 1 base and J lost 5, with 9 bases in between. The CDR3 nucleotides are TGTGCCAGCAGCTTGACTGACAGATATGGCTACACCTTC. This gives the protein CASSLTDRYGYTF.

This clone was counted at least ten times. The rearrangement joins TRBV19 to TRBJ2-2, with 8 bases identical to TRBD2. The CDR3 consists of 17 residues. Germline V CDR1 and CDR2: LNHDA, SQIVND (reference sequence). V shed 2 bases and J 6 bases; nucleotides not matched to a gene: 11. The CDR3 region has the DNA TGTGCCAGTAGTATAAGTTGGTTTAGCGGGACGCCCGGGGAGCTGTTTTTT. The encoded protein is CASSISWFSGTPGELFF.

V is TRBV5-6 and J is TRBJ2-7; D unresolved. V gave up 0 bases and J gave up 2 bases, with 3 bases separating them. The CDR3 has 12 amino acids. From germline, CDR1 is SGHDT and CDR2 YYEEEE. The CDR3 loop reads CASSLDTYEQYF. CDR3 nucleotide sequence: TGTGCCAGCAGCTTGGACACCTACGAGCAGTACTTC.

The chain recombines TRBV11-1 with TRBJ2-5; the match to TRBD2 covers 11 bases. V was clipped by 4 bases and J by 4 bases; unmatched bases: 2. The CDR3 is made up of 14 amino acids. Germline V gene data show CDR1 as SGHAT and CDR2 as FQDESV (reference sequence). CDR3 sequence reads: CASSSGTSGETQYF. Written as DNA, the CDR3 is TGTGCCAGCAGCTCCGGGACTAGCGGAGAGACCCAGTACTTC.

The rearrangement joins TRBV7-8 to TRBJ2-2, with 8 bases fitting TRBD1. J was trimmed by 4 bases and V by 5 bases; bases with no gene match: 6. Germline lookup yields CDR1 SGHVS and CDR2 FQNEAQ. This CDR3 has 15 residues. CDR3 residues: CASSNRGAVTGELFF. As DNA, the CDR3 is TGTGCCAGCAGCAACAGGGGGGCGGTCACCGGGGAGCTGTTTTTT.

The V gene is TRBV9, the J gene TRBJ2-7; TRBD1 agrees at 7 bases. The J segment lost 7 bases and the V segment lost 7 bases, leaving 14 bases of the junction unmatched. The CDR3 is 14 amino acids. Germline loops: CDR1 SGDLS, CDR2 YYNGEE. CDR3 sequence (DNA): TGTGCCAGCGAAAGGGGGCAGGGCCGTGGGGAGCAGTACTTC. It specifies CASERGQGRGEQYF.

J is TRBJ1-2 and V is TRBV5-4; D call uncertain. Looked up from germline, CDR1 is SGHNT and CDR2 is YYREEE (reference sequence). The V end was cut by 7 bases, the J end by 0 bases, with 16 bases between. CDR3 size: 15 residues. The CDR3 spells CASVLDPGTNYGYTF. DNA for the CDR3: TGTGCCAGCGTCTTGGACCCTGGAACTAACTATGGCTACACCTTC.

This sequence joins TRBV5-1 and TRBJ1-1; tentative D call: TRBD1 (6 bases). CDR1 SGHRS and CDR2 YFSETQ come from the germline V gene. The CDR3 is 15 residues long. V lost 4 bases to trimming and J lost 0 bases, with 13 bases between them. DNA for the CDR3: TGCGCCAGCAGCATATACGGGACACTGAACACTGAAGCTTTCTTT. As protein: CASSIYGTLNTEAFF.

The chain combines TRBV7-9 with TRBJ2-5; D gene ambiguous. The CDR3 totals 13 residues. Germline loops: CDR1 SEHNR, CDR2 FQNEAQ (reference sequence). Trimming left V 1 base short and J 9 bases short, with 12 bases between. CDR3 DNA sequence: TGTGCCAGCAGCTTAGACGGGCCCCAGGCCCAGTACTTC. As protein: CASSLDGPQAQYF. Combining the CDR3 with reference TRBV7-9 and TRBJ2-5 gives the whole variable domain DTGVSQNPRHKITKRGQNVTFRCDPISEHNRLYWYRQTLGQGPEFLTYFQNEAQLEKSRLLSDRFSAERPKGSFSTLEIQRTEQGDSAMYLCASSLDGPQAQYFGPGTRLLVL.

The V call is TRBV7-9, the J call TRBJ1-2; D not resolved. In germline, CDR1 is SEHNR, CDR2 FQNEAQ (reference sequence). The CDR3 consists of 15 residues. V was trimmed by 1 base and J by 2 bases, leaving 11 bases between them. CDR3 DNA: TGTGCCAGCAGCTTAGATGGGGATCCGAACTATGGCTACACCTTC. Its protein is CASSLDGDPNYGYTF.

The V call is TRBV13, the J call TRBJ2-7; D may be TRBD1 or TRBD2 (5 bases each). CDR3 size: 17 residues. V dropped 0 bases and J dropped 0 bases, with 15 bases sitting between them. Germline V gives CDR1 PRHDT, CDR2 FYEKMQ (reference sequence). The CDR3 sequence is CASSLGGQGAHSYEQYF. CDR3 nucleotide sequence: TGTGCCAGCAGCTTAGGGGGCCAGGGAGCCCACTCCTACGAGCAGTACTTC.

This clone was detected a few times. V gene TRBV6-6 combines with J gene TRBJ1-2, with D tentatively TRBD1 (5 bases). The CDR3 length is 15 residues. V lost 6 bases, J lost 2 bases, and 16 bases lay in between. From germline, CDR1 is MNHNY and CDR2 SVGAGI (reference sequence). The CDR3 protein is CASSLSRQINYGYTF. CDR3 coding DNA: TGTGCCAGCAGCCTATCGCGACAGATCAACTATGGCTACACCTTC.

This clone showed up just a few times. The genes are TRBV7-9 and TRBJ2-2, with D perhaps TRBD1 (6 bases). Trimming cost V 1 base and J 5 bases, with 14 bases left between them. The CDR3 consists of 16 residues. Per germline, CDR1 SEHNR and CDR2 FQNEAQ (reference sequence). The CDR3: CASSLVRTAITGELFF. CDR3 bases: TGTGCCAGCAGCTTAGTTCGGACAGCTATTACCGGGGAGCTGTTTTTT.

The chain joins TRBV21-1 to TRBJ1-4; the table's D call of TRBD1 was not tested on the DNA. TRBV21-1 is described as a pseudogene. The CDR3 consists of 17 residues. CDR3 sequence reads: CASSNERDSATNEKLFF. Here the CDR3 DNA reads TGTGCCAGCAGCAACGAACGGGACAGTGCAACTAATGAAAAACTGTTTTTT.

The V gene is TRBV18, the J gene TRBJ1-1, with D possibly TRBD1 on 5 matching bases. CDR1 and CDR2 from the germline V gene are KGHSH and LQKENI. CDR3 length: 13 residues. Trimming left V 4 bases short and J 5 bases short, with 11 bases between. In DNA form, the CDR3 reads TGTGCCAGCTCACGAGGGGAGGGGACTGAAGCTTTCTTT. It encodes CASSRGEGTEAFF.

This sequence joins TRBV5-6 and TRBJ2-7; 7 bases are shared with TRBD1. The CDR3 is made up of 14 amino acids. Losses at the gene ends were 4 bases for V and 2 bases for J; bases not matched to a gene: 6. CDR1 SGHDT and CDR2 YYEEEE come from the germline V gene. This CDR3 is CASSPGTAPYEQYF. As DNA, the CDR3 is TGTGCCAGCAGCCCCGGGACAGCCCCCTACGAGCAGTACTTC.